The T cell receptor (beta chain) described here comes from a study of Graves' ophthalmopathy and Graves' hyperthyroidism. Notes on the study in general: Predictions made by the model for ophthalmopathy progression reached 70.59% sensitivity and roughly 79% specificity. Blood samples also showed most expanded thyroid clonotypes exceeding 0.001 frequency.

Amplification from RNA transcripts yielded the TCR beta CDR3 regions. First-round RT-PCR with HTBI primers preceded a second-round multiplex PCR. TCRdb passed the multiplex PCR reads through MiXCR, listing each CDR3 protein once. The sample has around 470,000 distinct CDR3 sequences, 13% to 15% seen once. This clonotype was picked up many times. Its specificity is unknown. Ineligible for inclusion were patients with other autoimmune diseases, uncontrolled infections, pregnancy or lactation. V lost 5 bases and J lost 6, with 11 bases in between. The CDR3 length is 11 residues. The germline gives CDR1 DFQATT, CDR2 SNEGSKA (reference sequence).

The receptor was isolated from a woman in her twenties or thirties with Graves' ophthalmopathy. The genes are TRBV20-1 and TRBJ2-7; perhaps TRBD2 as D (6 bases). The sample taken for sequencing was blood. CDR3 protein: CSAPTSFEQYF. DNA of the CDR3: TGCAGTGCTCCGACTAGTTTCGAGCAGTACTTC.